This TCR beta chain is from a study of blood T cell repertoires in COVID-19. The wider study: PBMCs, B-cell-depleted T cells, or T cells were the source of the cDNA or gDNA that made up the material.

V lost 5 bases to trimming and J lost 2 bases, with 12 bases between them. Germline V gene data show CDR1 as MNHEY and CDR2 as SVGEGT. There are 14 residues in the CDR3. Profiled with immunoSEQ multiplex PCR; TCRdb holds only in-frame clones, not every one. The table lists some 400,000 clones, around 87% of them singletons. This clone was seen a single time. The receptor was isolated from a woman aged 55-69 years with COVID-19, enrolled during active disease. What was sequenced was peripheral blood. The J gene is TRBJ2-5, the V gene TRBV6-2 or TRBV6-3, with D unclear. The CDR3 sequence is CASSPSYGQETQYF. Here the CDR3 DNA reads TGTGCCAGCAGTCCGTCTTACGGGCAAGAGACCCAGTACTTC.